Below, 8 T cell receptor beta chains from the same sample are listed, as sequenced in a study of identical twins. TCRdb ran MiXCR on the 5' RACE reads and lists one entry per CDR3 protein. Of around 240,000 distinct CDR3 sequences listed, roughly a tenth are singletons. Sequencing was carried out using memory T cells sorted from blood. The receptors were sampled from a man aged 45 to 65 in good health.

The chain is built from TRBV3-1 and TRBJ2-7; TRBD1 might be the D (5 bases). The CDR3 length is 13 residues. Germline values: CDR1 LGHDT, CDR2 YNNKEL (reference sequence). V lost 4 bases to trimming and J lost 3 bases, with 10 bases between them. The CDR3 sequence: CASSPNRIYEQYF. CDR3 sequence (DNA): TGTGCCAGCAGCCCGAACAGGATCTACGAGCAGTACTTC.

The genes are TRBV20-1 and TRBJ1-2, with 7 bases identical to TRBD1. V trimming: 1 base; J trimming: 10 bases; junction bases outside the gene matches: 9. CDR3 size: 13 residues. The germline gives CDR1 DFQATT, CDR2 SNEGSKA (reference sequence). The CDR3 spells CSARGRDRETYTF. CDR3 nucleotides: TGCAGTGCTAGAGGCCGCGACAGGGAGACCTACACCTTC.

This clonotype was observed many times. The chain recombines TRBV12-3 or TRBV12-4 with TRBJ1-6; 10 nucleotides match TRBD1. The CDR3 extends over 14 amino acids. Trimming removed 5 bases from V and 9 bases from J; junction bases left unmatched: 4. The CDR3 loop reads CASSMTGGFSPLHF. CDR3 coding DNA: TGTGCCAGCAGTATGACAGGGGGCTTTTCACCCCTCCACTTT.

This clonotype was seen a few times. This chain connects TRBV18 to TRBJ2-7; 8 nucleotides line up with TRBD1. The CDR3 length is 14 residues. Germline trimming cut 0 bases from V and 6 bases from J; bases unmatched to any gene: 4. Germline V CDR1 and CDR2: KGHSH, LQKENI. This CDR3 reads CASSPPMGQAEQYF. CDR3 DNA sequence: TGTGCCAGCTCACCACCGATGGGACAGGCCGAGCAGTACTTC.

This clonotype was recorded many times. The chain recombines TRBV6-2 or TRBV6-3 with TRBJ2-3, with a weak D call TRBD2 (5 bases). Trimming stripped 5 bases from V and 3 bases from J, with 15 bases between. This CDR3 contains 15 residues. Germline-derived CDR1 and CDR2 are MNHEY and SVGEGT. The CDR3 spells CASSLQSPGTDTQYF. Here the CDR3 DNA reads TGTGCCAGCAGTCTTCAATCTCCGGGGACAGATACGCAGTATTTT.

This clonotype was observed a few times. CDR3 coding DNA: TGTGCCAGCTCACCATCCAGCCTCAATCAGCCCCAGCATTTT. This codes for CASSPSSLNQPQHF. J is TRBJ1-5 and V is TRBV18; D is unresolved. The CDR3 is made up of 14 amino acids. Trimming cost V 2 bases and J 3 bases, with 8 bases left between them. Per germline, CDR1 KGHSH and CDR2 LQKENI.

This clonotype was observed at least ten times. The chain links TRBV20-1 to TRBJ2-2, with 10 bases that match TRBD2. V lost 5 bases, J lost 6 bases, and 12 bases stayed unmatched. The CDR3 consists of 16 residues. Per germline, CDR1 DFQATT and CDR2 SNEGSKA (reference sequence). CDR3 sequence reads: CSAWTSGPRAAGELFF. In nucleotides, the CDR3 is TGCAGTGCTTGGACTAGCGGCCCAAGGGCGGCCGGGGAGCTGTTTTTT.

This clonotype turned up a few times. The chain links TRBV5-6 to TRBJ2-3; 11 nucleotides line up with TRBD2. The germline V gene has CDR1 SGHDT and CDR2 YYEEEE. This CDR3 has 19 amino acids. V shed 4 bases, J shed 1 base, and the junction held 14 bases outside the gene matches. CDR3 sequence (DNA): TGTGCCAGCAGCAAACCTACTAGCGGGGGTGGGTGGGGCACAGATACGCAGTATTTT. It translates to CASSKPTSGGGWGTDTQYF.